This T cell receptor beta chain stems from a study of T-cell reconstitution after alpha-beta-depleted transplantation in children. Concerning this clonotype: Its specificity is unknown.

Library preparation (for TCRbeta) was performed with unique molecular identifiers. TCRdb reprocessed the PCR reads via MiXCR and lists one record per CDR3 protein. The sample lists 530,000 or so distinct CDR3 sequences, 27% occurring once. This CDR3 region has 15 residues. J lost 2 bases, V lost 8 bases, and 8 bases had no gene match. Germline V CDR1 and CDR2: LGHNA, YNFKEQ. Findings and limits, study-wide: Diversity of TCRbeta at day 60 was high in some patients, arising from surviving recipient T cells and thymic progenitors. Two months or so post-transplant, alpha-beta T cells reportedly derived from several hundred expanded graft clones. By one year post-transplant, T-cell counts and diversity largely arose from T cells that were newly produced.

The rearrangement uses TRBV4-2 and TRBJ2-7, with 11 bases fitting TRBD2. The clonotype was recovered from a boy younger than two with Wiskott-Aldrich syndrome, due to receive a stem cell transplant. The sample in question was PBMCs, obtained before TCRalphabeta/CD19-depleted stem cell transplant. CDR3 nucleotide sequence: TGTGCCAGCGGCCGGGGACTAGCGGAAACCTACGAGCAGTACTTC. As protein: CASGRGLAETYEQYF.